This T cell receptor (beta chain) was captured by sequencing in a study of T cell changes during pregnancy in multiple sclerosis. J was trimmed by 1 base and V by 3 bases; bases with no gene match: 1. The CDR3 has 13 residues. The germline CDR1 and CDR2 sequences are SGHDT and YYEEEE. Only in-frame clones appear in the TCRdb table, and some are missing; sequencing was by immunoSEQ multiplex PCR. Among 55,000 to 75,000 clones listed, 92% were seen once. Specimen: peripheral blood, collected after pregnancy. The receptor was derived from a female donor with multiple sclerosis, enrolled in a pregnancy study. The chain recombines TRBV5-6 with TRBJ2-7, with 7 bases identical to TRBD1. The CDR3 region is CASSWTGSYEQYF. In DNA form, the CDR3 reads TGTGCCAGCAGCTGGACAGGTTCCTACGAGCAGTACTTC.